This T cell receptor (beta chain) was observed in a study of sequential checkpoint blockade in melanoma. The wider study: Patients were randomized 1:1 to nivolumab-then-ipilimumab or ipilimumab-then-nivolumab first-line. Each arm's sequence ended with maintenance nivolumab.

Sequencing used immunoSEQ multiplex PCR; TCRdb keeps in-frame clones, though not all of them. In the table there are about 12,000 clones, over 75% of which are singletons. Germline CDR1 reads PRHDT; CDR2 reads FYEKMQ (reference sequence). Trimming removed 5 bases at V and 3 bases at J, with 9 bases between. This CDR3 is 13 amino acids long. Treatment given: randomized to nivolumab then ipilimumab (arm A) or the reverse (arm B). DNA-damaging chemotherapy had not been given to any patient beforehand. V and J are TRBV13 and TRBJ2-3; no clear D. Material: CD8+ T cells sorted from blood (inferred from file names), obtained from a patient given nivolumab and ipilimumab in sequence. The receptor comes from a human donor with melanoma. This CDR3 reads CASSPSRTDTQYF. In nucleotides, the CDR3 is TGTGCCAGCAGCCCATCTAGAACAGATACGCAGTATTTT.